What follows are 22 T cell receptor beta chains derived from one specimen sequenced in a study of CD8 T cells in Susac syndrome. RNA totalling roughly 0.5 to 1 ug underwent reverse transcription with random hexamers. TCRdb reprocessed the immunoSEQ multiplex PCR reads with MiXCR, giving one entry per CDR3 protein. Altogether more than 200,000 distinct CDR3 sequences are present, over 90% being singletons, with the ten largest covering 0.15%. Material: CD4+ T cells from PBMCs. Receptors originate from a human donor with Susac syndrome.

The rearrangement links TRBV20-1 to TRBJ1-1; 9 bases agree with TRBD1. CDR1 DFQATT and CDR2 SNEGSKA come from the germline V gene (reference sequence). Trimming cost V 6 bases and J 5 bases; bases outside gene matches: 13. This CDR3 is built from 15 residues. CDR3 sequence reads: CSASKQGALGTEAFF. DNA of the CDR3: TGCAGTGCCTCGAAACAGGGGGCTTTGGGGACTGAAGCTTTCTTT.

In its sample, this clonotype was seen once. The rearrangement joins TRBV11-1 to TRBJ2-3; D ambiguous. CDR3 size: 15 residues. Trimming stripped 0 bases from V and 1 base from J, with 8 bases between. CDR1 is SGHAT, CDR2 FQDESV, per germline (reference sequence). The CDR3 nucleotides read TGTGCCAGCAGCTTAGCCGCGGCGGGCACAGATACGCAGTATTTT. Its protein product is CASSLAAAGTDTQYF. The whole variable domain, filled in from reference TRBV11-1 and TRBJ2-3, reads EAEVAQSPRYKITEKSQAVAFWCDPISGHATLYWYRQILGQGPELLVQFQDESVVDDSQLPKDRFSAERLKGVDSTLKIQPAELGDSAMYLCASSLAAAGTDTQYFGPGTRLTVL.

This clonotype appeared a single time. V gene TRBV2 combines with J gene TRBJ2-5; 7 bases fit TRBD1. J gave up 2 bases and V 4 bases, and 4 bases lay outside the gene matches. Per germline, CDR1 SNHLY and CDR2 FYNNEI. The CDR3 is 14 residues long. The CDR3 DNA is TGTGCCAGCAGTGGGTCCAGGGGGCAAGAGACCCAGTACTTC. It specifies CASSGSRGQETQYF.

Here the CDR3 DNA reads TGTGCCAGCAGCTCCAGCGGGGGAAGGGTAGATACGCAGTATTTT. The encoded protein is CASSSSGGRVDTQYF. The rearrangement joins TRBV7-2 to TRBJ2-3; 8 bases map to TRBD2. Germline CDR1 and CDR2: SGHTA and FQGNSA. Germline trimming cut 4 bases from V and 5 bases from J; bases unmatched to any gene: 8. The CDR3 has 15 residues. The full variable domain, completed using reference TRBV7-2 and TRBJ2-3, is GAGVSQSPSNKVTEKGKDVELRCDPISGHTALYWYRQSLGQGLEFLIYFQGNSAPDKSGLPSDRFSAERTGGSVSTLTIQRTQQEDSAVYLCASSSSGGRVDTQYFGPGTRLTVL.

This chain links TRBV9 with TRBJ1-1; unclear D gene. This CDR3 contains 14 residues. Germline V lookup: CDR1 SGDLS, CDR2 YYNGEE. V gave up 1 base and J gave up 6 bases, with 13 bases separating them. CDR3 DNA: TGTGCCAGCAGCGTATATCCAGAGAGGGCTGAAGCTTTCTTT. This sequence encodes CASSVYPERAEAFF.

In nucleotides, the CDR3 is TGTGCCAGCAGTACGGGACGGTTAAATTGGCCCCAGCATTTT. Protein product: CASSTGRLNWPQHF. The chain joins TRBV2 to TRBJ1-5; the D gene is possibly TRBD1 (5 bases). The V end lost 5 bases, the J end lost 9 bases, and 17 bases lay between the germline ends. The CDR3 has 14 amino acids. Germline lookup yields CDR1 SNHLY and CDR2 FYNNEI.

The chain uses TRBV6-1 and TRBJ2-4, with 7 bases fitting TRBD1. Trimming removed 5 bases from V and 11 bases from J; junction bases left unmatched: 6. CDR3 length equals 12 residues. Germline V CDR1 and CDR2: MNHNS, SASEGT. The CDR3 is CASSRQGDVQYF. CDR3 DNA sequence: TGTGCCAGCAGTCGACAGGGAGACGTTCAGTACTTC.

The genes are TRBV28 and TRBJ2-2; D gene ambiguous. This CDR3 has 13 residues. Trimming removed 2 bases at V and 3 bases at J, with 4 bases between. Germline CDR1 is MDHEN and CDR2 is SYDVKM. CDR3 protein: CASSLVDTGELFF. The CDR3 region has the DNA TGTGCCAGCAGTTTAGTCGACACCGGGGAGCTGTTTTTT.

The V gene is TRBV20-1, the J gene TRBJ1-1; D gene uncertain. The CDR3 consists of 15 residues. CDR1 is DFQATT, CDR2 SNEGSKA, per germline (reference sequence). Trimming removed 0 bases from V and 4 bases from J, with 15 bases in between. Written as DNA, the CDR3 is TGCAGTGCTAGAGATTTAGGGCATAGTCCCACTGAAGCTTTCTTT. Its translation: CSARDLGHSPTEAFF.

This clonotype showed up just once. This CDR3 is CSAETSGGFDEQFF. In DNA, the CDR3 is TGCAGTGCTGAAACTAGCGGGGGTTTCGATGAGCAGTTCTTC. The rearrangement links TRBV20-1 to TRBJ2-1; 11 positions agree with TRBD2. Trimming removed 5 bases from V and 8 bases from J; junction bases left unmatched: 8. This CDR3 is 14 amino acids long. The germline V gene encodes CDR1 DFQATT and CDR2 SNEGSKA (reference sequence).

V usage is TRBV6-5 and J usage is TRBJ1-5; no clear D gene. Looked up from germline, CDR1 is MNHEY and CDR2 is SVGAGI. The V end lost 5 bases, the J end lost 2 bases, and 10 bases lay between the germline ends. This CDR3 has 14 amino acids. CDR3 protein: CASSRSPGNQPQHF. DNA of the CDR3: TGTGCCAGCAGTAGGTCGCCTGGCAATCAGCCCCAGCATTTT.

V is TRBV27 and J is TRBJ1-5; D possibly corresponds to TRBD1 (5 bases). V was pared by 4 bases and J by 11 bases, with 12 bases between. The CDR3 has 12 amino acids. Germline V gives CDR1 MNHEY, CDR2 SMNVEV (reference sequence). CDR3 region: CASSSAGGTQHF. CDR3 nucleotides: TGTGCCAGCAGTTCCGCCGGGGGGACCCAGCATTTT.

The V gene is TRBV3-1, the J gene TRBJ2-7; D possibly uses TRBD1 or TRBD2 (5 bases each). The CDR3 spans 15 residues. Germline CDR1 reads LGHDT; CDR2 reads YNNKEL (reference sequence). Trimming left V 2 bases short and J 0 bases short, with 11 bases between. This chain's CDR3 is CASSQLRDPSYEQYF. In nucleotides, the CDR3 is TGTGCCAGCAGCCAACTCCGGGACCCCTCCTACGAGCAGTACTTC.

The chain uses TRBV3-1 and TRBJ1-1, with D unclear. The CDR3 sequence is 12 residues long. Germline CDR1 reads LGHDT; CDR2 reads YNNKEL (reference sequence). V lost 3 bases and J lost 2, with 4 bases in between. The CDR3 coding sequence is TGTGCCAGCAGCCATTACAACACTGAAGCTTTCTTT. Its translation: CASSHYNTEAFF.

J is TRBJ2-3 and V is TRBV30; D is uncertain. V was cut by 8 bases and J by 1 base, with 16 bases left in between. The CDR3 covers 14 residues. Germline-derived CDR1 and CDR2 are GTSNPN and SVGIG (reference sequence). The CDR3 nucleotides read TGTGCCCTGAATTCGGGTCAGCGCACAGATACGCAGTATTTT. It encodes CALNSGQRTDTQYF. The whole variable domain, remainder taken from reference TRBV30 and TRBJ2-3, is SQTIHQWPATLVQPVGSPLSLECTVEGTSNPNLYWYRQAAGRGLQLLFYSVGIGQISSEVPQNLSASRPQDRQFILSSKKLLLSDSGFYLCALNSGQRTDTQYFGPGTRLTVL.

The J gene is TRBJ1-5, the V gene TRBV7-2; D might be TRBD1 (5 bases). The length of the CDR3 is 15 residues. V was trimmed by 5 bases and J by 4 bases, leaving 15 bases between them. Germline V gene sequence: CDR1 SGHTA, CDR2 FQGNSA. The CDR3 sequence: CASSPRERTNQPQHF. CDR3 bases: TGTGCCAGCAGCCCCAGGGAACGGACGAATCAGCCCCAGCATTTT. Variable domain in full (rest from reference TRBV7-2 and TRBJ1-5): GAGVSQSPSNKVTEKGKDVELRCDPISGHTALYWYRQSLGQGLEFLIYFQGNSAPDKSGLPSDRFSAERTGGSVSTLTIQRTQQEDSAVYLCASSPRERTNQPQHFGDGTRLSIL.

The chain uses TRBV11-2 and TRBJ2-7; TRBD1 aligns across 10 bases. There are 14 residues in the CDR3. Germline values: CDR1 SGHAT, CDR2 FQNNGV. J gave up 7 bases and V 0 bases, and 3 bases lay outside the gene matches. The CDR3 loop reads CASSLDPGQGEQYF. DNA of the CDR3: TGTGCCAGCAGCTTAGACCCGGGACAGGGGGAGCAGTACTTC. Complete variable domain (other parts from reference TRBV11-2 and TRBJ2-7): EAGVAQSPRYKIIEKRQSVAFWCNPISGHATLYWYQQILGQGPKLLIQFQNNGVVDDSQLPKDRFSAERLKGVDSTLKIQPAKLEDSAVYLCASSLDPGQGEQYFGPGTRLTVT.

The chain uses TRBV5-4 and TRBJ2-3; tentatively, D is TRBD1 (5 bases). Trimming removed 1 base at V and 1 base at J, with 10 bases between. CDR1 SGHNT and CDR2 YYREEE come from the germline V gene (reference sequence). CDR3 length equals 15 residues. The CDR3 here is CASSLLAGRTDTQYF. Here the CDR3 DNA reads TGTGCCAGCAGCTTGTTGGCAGGGCGCACAGATACGCAGTATTTT.

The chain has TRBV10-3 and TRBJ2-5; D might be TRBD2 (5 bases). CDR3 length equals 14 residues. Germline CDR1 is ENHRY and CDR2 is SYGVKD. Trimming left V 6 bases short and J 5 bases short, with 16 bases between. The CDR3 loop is CAIRPGRDKETQYF. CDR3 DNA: TGTGCCATCAGACCAGGTCGGGATAAGGAGACCCAGTACTTC.

The DNA of the CDR3 is TGTGCCAGCAGCTTATTACGGGGTGGGGAGACCCAGTACTTC. Protein sequence: CASSLLRGGETQYF. This chain joins TRBV7-2 and TRBJ2-5; perhaps TRBD2 as D (5 bases). Trimming took off 2 bases at V and 5 bases at J, with 12 bases between the two ends. This CDR3 is 14 amino acids long. CDR1 and CDR2 from the germline V gene are SGHTA and FQGNSA.

The CDR3 region has the DNA TGCAGTGCTAGTTTGATAGGGGAAGAGACCCAGTACTTC. Amino acid sequence: CSASLIGEETQYF. The chain is built from TRBV20-1 and TRBJ2-5, with D perhaps matching TRBD1 (5 bases). CDR1 is DFQATT and CDR2 is SNEGSKA in the germline V gene (reference sequence). V was cut by 3 bases and J by 3 bases, with 11 bases left in between. CDR3 length: 13 amino acids.

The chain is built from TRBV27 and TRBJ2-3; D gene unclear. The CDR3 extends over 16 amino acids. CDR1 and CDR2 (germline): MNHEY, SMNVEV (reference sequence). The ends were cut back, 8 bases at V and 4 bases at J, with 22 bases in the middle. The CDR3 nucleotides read TGTGCCAGCGGCTCGATGGACCCTCTGGAATCAGATACGCAGTATTTT. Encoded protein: CASGSMDPLESDTQYF.